This T cell receptor (beta chain) was recorded in a study of vaccination and CD4 T cells after COVID-19. The CDR3 sequence is 14 residues long. Germline assignment: CDR1 SGHDN and CDR2 FVKESK. V lost 3 bases and J lost 4; bases outside the gene matches: 5. Treatment reported: approximately 11-day PBMC culture with coronavirus spike peptide pools or control peptides (ViraFEST assay). With respect to this clonotype: Its antigen is still unknown.

Sequencing of DNA taken from cultured CD4+ T cells relied on the Oncomine TCR Beta short-read assay. Each CDR3 protein gets one entry after TCRdb re-called the PCR reads with MiXCR. Of about 13,000 distinct CDR3 sequences listed, 74% are singletons. The starting material was CD4+ T cells from blood, cultured in vitro, obtained after SARS-CoV-2 vaccination. V and J are TRBV14 and TRBJ2-7; 8 positions match TRBD1. The receptor comes from a human donor who received a COVID-19 vaccine. This CDR3 is CASSHRQGLYEQYF. The CDR3, as DNA: TGTGCCAGCAGCCATCGACAGGGGCTGTACGAGCAGTACTTC.